A selection of T cell receptor beta chains follows, all from one sample in a study of cytomegalovirus exposure and HLA in healthy donors. The table came from immunoSEQ multiplex PCR; TCRdb's copy has only in-frame clones and leaves some out. The table lists tens of thousands of clones, about 70% of them singletons. Sequenced sample: PBMCs. All receptors come from a male donor in good health and CMV-seropositive. Each CDR3 is given with its conserved first and last residue. The order of the fields is V gene, clone size, D gene, J gene, CDR3 protein, CDR3 DNA. A D gene is named only where the DNA matches it firmly. Clone size is shown for a subset of rows, as once, few, many or a class of expanded clone.

>TRBV11-3|once|TRBD2|TRBJ2-2
CASSSYSGPNTGELFF
TGTGCCAGCAGCTCGTATAGCGGGCCGAACACCGGGGAGCTGTTTTTT
>TRBV5-4|NA|NA|TRBJ1-1
CASSPQAGATTEAFF
TGTGCCAGCAGCCCTCAGGCAGGGGCGACCACTGAAGCTTTCTTT
>TRBV4-2|NA|TRBD2|TRBJ2-7
CASSQDFASGRYEQYF
TGTGCCAGCAGCCAAGATTTCGCTAGCGGGCGGTACGAGCAGTACTTC
>TRBV5-6|few|NA|TRBJ1-2
CASSLSAGYYGYTF
TGTGCCAGCAGCTTGAGTGCAGGGTATTATGGCTACACCTTC
>TRBV27|NA|TRBD2|TRBJ2-3
CASSRTSVGTQYF
TGTGCCAGCAGTAGGACTAGCGTGGGTACGCAGTATTTT
>TRBV9|NA|NA|TRBJ1-5
CASSVDMNQPQHF
TGTGCCAGCAGCGTGGACATGAATCAGCCCCAGCATTTT
>TRBV4-2|NA|NA|TRBJ1-4
CASSPGGWDTNEKLFF
TGTGCCAGCAGCCCCGGGGGATGGGACACTAATGAAAAACTGTTTTTT
>TRBV14|NA|NA|TRBJ1-2
CASSQDRYAGKSYGYTF
TGTGCCAGCAGCCAAGATAGGTACGCAGGGAAGAGCTATGGCTACACCTTC
>TRBV30|NA|NA|TRBJ2-5
CAWTPSQETQYF
TGTGCCTGGACACCTAGCCAAGAGACCCAGTACTTC
>TRBV5-1|once|TRBD2|TRBJ2-1
CASSFSAGGVPYNEQFF
TGCGCCAGCAGCTTTTCGGCGGGAGGGGTGCCCTACAATGAGCAGTTCTTC
>TRBV18|NA|NA|TRBJ1-1
CASSPPDLYTEAFF
TGTGCCAGCTCACCACCGGACTTATACACTGAAGCTTTCTTT
>TRBV19|NA|NA|TRBJ1-6
CASSMFVGVSSPLHF
TGTGCCAGTAGTATGTTTGTAGGGGTCTCTTCACCCCTCCACTTT
>TRBV5-1|NA|NA|TRBJ1-2
CASSLARQGFYGYTF
TGCGCCAGCAGCTTGGCCCGGCAGGGCTTCTATGGCTACACCTTC
>TRBV19|NA|TRBD2|TRBJ2-7
CASSMTPTSGSIPYHEQYF
TGTGCCAGTAGTATGACCCCCACTAGCGGGAGTATTCCCTACCACGAGCAGTACTTC
>TRBV5-1|NA|TRBD1|TRBJ2-3
CASSPGTEPQYF
TGCGCCAGCAGCCCAGGGACAGAACCGCAGTATTTT
>TRBV25-1|NA|TRBD1|TRBJ1-6
CASRAYGTGVQGNSPLHF
TGTGCCAGCAGAGCCTACGGGACAGGGGTTCAGGGTAATTCACCCCTCCACTTT